This TCR beta chain was sequenced for a study of blood T cell repertoires in COVID-19. Background on the study: COVID-19 samples, acute and convalescent, were from the United States, Italy and Spain. Nucleic acid was either cDNA or gDNA, and it came from T cells, B-cell-depleted T cells, or PBMCs.

Source study methods: Reference gene primer amplification gave nucleated cell count estimates. The assay was immunoSEQ multiplex PCR, and TCRdb's table has in-frame clones only and misses some. The V and J calls and clone size were taken over from that table, and D and trimming were inferred from the DNA. The sample records 50,000 to 75,000 clones, 91% being singletons. The CDR3 length is 15 residues. Looked up from germline, CDR1 is SEHNR and CDR2 is FQNEAQ (reference sequence). Trimming stripped 0 bases from V and 0 bases from J, with 8 bases between. This chain joins TRBV7-9 and TRBJ2-5; D is perhaps TRBD1 (6 bases). This clonotype originated in a human donor in a cohort sampled during active COVID-19. Material: peripheral blood. The CDR3 nucleotides are TGTGCCAGCAGCTTAGCCCAGGGGTACCAAGAGACCCAGTACTTC. Translation: CASSLAQGYQETQYF.